Listed below are T cell receptor beta chains from one sample, sequenced in a study of blood T cell repertoires in COVID-19. Clones were read by immunoSEQ multiplex PCR, and TCRdb kept only the in-frame ones, dropping some. This table holds a few hundred thousand clones, more than 85% found once. Sequencing was done on a sample of peripheral blood. Receptor source: a man aged 35-49 years with active or convalescent COVID-19. CDR3s include the opening cysteine and the closing phenylalanine or tryptophan. The order of the fields is V gene, clone size, J gene, D gene, CDR3 DNA, CDR3 protein. The D gene is left open where the match is weak. Clone size is given for some rows only: seen once, a few or many times, or a class if the clone is expanded.

V: TRBV6-1; size: NA; J: TRBJ1-4; D: NA; DNA: TGTGCCAGCAGTGAAAGTTGGCAGGGGAATGAAAAACTGTTTTTT; CDR3: CASSESWQGNEKLFF
V: TRBV7-9; size: NA; J: TRBJ2-5; D: NA; DNA: TGTGCCAGCAGCTTAGGTGGGGGGAGTGGAGAAGAGACCCAGTACTTC; CDR3: CASSLGGGSGEETQYF
V: TRBV5-1; size: NA; J: TRBJ1-6; D: TRBD1; DNA: TGCGCCAGCAGCGCGGACAGGGGGAATTCACCCCTCCACTTT; CDR3: CASSADRGNSPLHF
V: TRBV7-9; size: NA; J: TRBJ2-1; D: NA; DNA: TGTGCCAGCAGCTTAGCGGGGGGTACTGATGAGCAGTTCTTC; CDR3: CASSLAGGTDEQFF
V: TRBV11-3; size: NA; J: TRBJ2-5; D: TRBD2; DNA: TGTGCCAGCAGCTTCGGTAGCGGGGCCGGGGAGACCCAGTACTTC; CDR3: CASSFGSGAGETQYF
V: TRBV28; size: NA; J: TRBJ1-2; D: NA; DNA: TGTGCCAGCAGGAACTACAGGGAGAACTATGGCTACACCTTC; CDR3: CASRNYRENYGYTF
V: TRBV19; size: few; J: TRBJ1-5; D: NA; DNA: TGTGCCAGTAGTATTTATGGACTGGAGGACGATCAGCCCCAGCATTTT; CDR3: CASSIYGLEDDQPQHF
V: TRBV11-2; size: NA; J: TRBJ2-7; D: TRBD1; DNA: TGTGCCAGCAGCCCCGACAGGGGTCACGAGCAGTACTTC; CDR3: CASSPDRGHEQYF
V: TRBV19; size: NA; J: TRBJ2-7; D: NA; DNA: TGTGCCAGTAGTATACTTGACAGCTACGAGCAGTACTTC; CDR3: CASSILDSYEQYF
V: TRBV12-3/TRBV12-4; size: NA; J: TRBJ2-4; D: NA; DNA: TGTGCCAGCAGTTTAGGACCCTGGGGGGAGCGGTACTTC; CDR3: CASSLGPWGERYF
V: TRBV28; size: NA; J: TRBJ1-3; D: NA; DNA: TGTGCCAGCAGCCCCGCCCGCGGGGGAGCAGGAAACACCATATATTTT; CDR3: CASSPARGGAGNTIYF
V: TRBV28; size: NA; J: TRBJ2-7; D: NA; DNA: TGTGCCAGCAGTAAAGGGACACCTAGCTACGAGCAGTACTTC; CDR3: CASSKGTPSYEQYF
V: TRBV16; size: NA; J: TRBJ1-3; D: NA; DNA: TGTGCCAGCAGCCATCGCAGGGGTGCCATATATTTT; CDR3: CASSHRRGAIYF
V: TRBV19; size: NA; J: TRBJ2-1; D: NA; DNA: TGTGCCAGTACCCGGCAGGGTTTAAGCTCCTACAATGAGCAGTTCTTC; CDR3: CASTRQGLSSYNEQFF
V: TRBV28; size: NA; J: TRBJ1-1; D: TRBD1; DNA: TGTGCCAGCAGTTACCCGGGACAGAGGAACACTGAAGCTTTCTTT; CDR3: CASSYPGQRNTEAFF
V: TRBV11-2; size: NA; J: TRBJ1-1; D: NA; DNA: TGTGCCAGCAGCCCTTACACTGAAGCTTTCTTT; CDR3: CASSPYTEAFF
V: TRBV7-9; size: NA; J: TRBJ1-1; D: NA; DNA: TGTGCCAGCAGCTTTGCCGACAGCCAGTACACTGAAGCTTTCTTT; CDR3: CASSFADSQYTEAFF
V: TRBV6-4; size: NA; J: TRBJ2-7; D: TRBD2; DNA: TGTGCCAGCAGTGACTCCGGGCTAGCGGGAGGCGGGCCGTACTTC; CDR3: CASSDSGLAGGGPYF
V: TRBV2; size: NA; J: TRBJ2-7; D: TRBD1; DNA: TGTGCCAGCAGAAAAGACAGGGCTCCTGACGAGCAGTACTTC; CDR3: CASRKDRAPDEQYF
V: TRBV4-2; size: NA; J: TRBJ2-1; D: TRBD2; DNA: TGTGCCAGCAGCCGCAGCGGGGATCTCATGAATGAGCAGTTCTTC; CDR3: CASSRSGDLMNEQFF
V: TRBV12-5; size: NA; J: TRBJ2-7; D: TRBD2; DNA: TGTGCTAGTGGTGATGCTAGCGGGTACGAGCAGTACTTC; CDR3: CASGDASGYEQYF
V: TRBV9; size: NA; J: TRBJ2-7; D: NA; DNA: TGTGCCAGCAGCGGAGCAGGTTCCTACGAGCAGTACTTC; CDR3: CASSGAGSYEQYF
V: TRBV19; size: NA; J: TRBJ1-5; D: NA; DNA: TGTGCCAGTAGTCTTCGGGTTAGCAATCAGCCCCAGCATTTT; CDR3: CASSLRVSNQPQHF
V: TRBV11-2; size: NA; J: TRBJ1-1; D: NA; DNA: TGTGCCAGCAGCCCCCTGGGGGCGTTCGACACTGAAGCTTTCTTT; CDR3: CASSPLGAFDTEAFF
V: TRBV27; size: NA; J: TRBJ2-7; D: TRBD2; DNA: TGTGCCAGCAGTCCTTCTCTAGCGGGGCCCTCCTACGAGCAGTACTTC; CDR3: CASSPSLAGPSYEQYF
V: TRBV7-9; size: NA; J: TRBJ1-3; D: TRBD1; DNA: TGTGCCAGCAGTCGACAGGGCGGTCGAAACACCATATATTTT; CDR3: CASSRQGGRNTIYF
V: TRBV7-3; size: NA; J: TRBJ2-1; D: TRBD2; DNA: TGTGCCAGCAGCTTAGATAGCGGGAGAAACAATGAGCAGTTCTTC; CDR3: CASSLDSGRNNEQFF
V: TRBV27; size: NA; J: TRBJ1-2; D: TRBD1; DNA: TGTGCCAGCACCCCGGACAGGGATAACTATGGCTACACCTTC; CDR3: CASTPDRDNYGYTF
V: TRBV13; size: NA; J: TRBJ1-5; D: NA; DNA: TGTGCCAGCAGCTTTAGGACAGGCAATCAGCCCCAGCATTTT; CDR3: CASSFRTGNQPQHF
V: TRBV7-3; size: NA; J: TRBJ2-1; D: NA; DNA: TGTGCCAGCAGCTTAACGCCAGGTTCAGAGCAGTTCTTC; CDR3: CASSLTPGSEQFF
V: TRBV6-5; size: NA; J: TRBJ1-4; D: NA; DNA: TGTGCCAGCAGTTACTCTTATTCCGTGAATGAAAAACTGTTTTTT; CDR3: CASSYSYSVNEKLFF
V: TRBV7-9; size: NA; J: TRBJ1-2; D: TRBD1; DNA: TGTGCCAGCAGCTTCGGACAGGCATACCATGGCTACACCTTC; CDR3: CASSFGQAYHGYTF
V: TRBV30; size: NA; J: TRBJ1-2; D: NA; DNA: TGTGCCTGTAAACAGGGTGACTATGGCTACACCTTC; CDR3: CACKQGDYGYTF
V: TRBV28; size: once; J: TRBJ2-1; D: NA; DNA: TGTGCCAGCAGGTGGGGGCGGTTTTCGAGCTCCTACAATGAGCAGTTCTTC; CDR3: CASRWGRFSSSYNEQFF
V: TRBV28; size: NA; J: TRBJ1-1; D: TRBD1; DNA: TGTGCCAGCAGTTTTTGGGGGACAGAGAACACTGAAGCTTTCTTT; CDR3: CASSFWGTENTEAFF
V: TRBV5-4; size: NA; J: TRBJ2-7; D: NA; DNA: TGTGCCAGCAGCTTAGCGACTTACGAGCAGTACTTC; CDR3: CASSLATYEQYF
V: TRBV28; size: NA; J: TRBJ1-4; D: NA; DNA: TGTGCCAGCAGTCTCCCAGGGATTTCTAATGAAAAACTGTTTTTT; CDR3: CASSLPGISNEKLFF
V: TRBV28; size: NA; J: TRBJ2-5; D: TRBD2; DNA: TGTGCCAGCAGTTTATCTTCTAGCGGGAACGGGAGGGGGACCCAGTACTTC; CDR3: CASSLSSSGNGRGTQYF
V: TRBV27; size: NA; J: TRBJ2-7; D: NA; DNA: TGTGCCAGCAGTTTATTCCGCGGCTCCTACGAGCAGTACTTC; CDR3: CASSLFRGSYEQYF
V: TRBV19; size: NA; J: TRBJ2-1; D: NA; DNA: TGTGCCAGTAGTATTAGGGACACAAACAATGAGCAGTTCTTC; CDR3: CASSIRDTNNEQFF